This T cell receptor beta chain was recovered during a study of T cells in women clearing cervical HPV infection. Across the whole study: Cases: HPV16-related CIN3 or worse on histology, 2 invasive cancers.

Clones were read by immunoSEQ multiplex PCR, and TCRdb kept only the in-frame ones, dropping some. In all, the sample yields around 30,000 clones. All participants had a single incident cervical HPV16 infection, and prevalent HPV16 infections were excluded. Of note for this clone: Antigen specificity is unknown. With the read ending 3 residues before the CDR3 end, the germline J gene is used to fill in that end.

Study conclusions and caveats: A classifier using richness and V gene abundances reached an AUC of under 0.9.

V was clipped by 1 base and J by 2 bases, with 9 bases between them. This CDR3 region has 15 residues. CDR1 PRHDT and CDR2 FYEKMQ come from the germline V gene (reference sequence). The sequence came from a woman between 18 and 70 years old with a cervical HPV16 infection that either progressed to CIN3+ or cleared (not recorded which). This chain uses TRBV13 with TRBJ1-3; the D is unclear. Source material: blood buffy coat. CDR3 sequence: CASSLVQSTGNTIYF. The DNA read from the CDR3 is TGTGCCAGCAGCTTAGTACAGAGTACTGGAAACACC.